This passage covers 27 T cell receptor beta chains from one sample sequenced in a study of CD4 T cells in relation to SARS-CoV-2 and coronaviruses. Which antigens these TCRs recognize remains unknown. Method: immunoSEQ multiplex PCR; TCRdb's copy keeps in-frame clones and lacks some. The sample shows 40,000 or so clones, more than 70% of them seen only once. The sample was naive CD4+ T cells from PBMCs, cultured in vitro. Subset specified: naive CD4+ T cells isolated by negative enrichment. The receptors come from an adult with COVID-19.

This chain links TRBV30 with TRBJ1-5; D is perhaps TRBD1 (5 bases). In germline, CDR1 is GTSNPN, CDR2 SVGIG (reference sequence). This CDR3 comprises 15 residues. V was clipped by 3 bases and J by 7 bases, with 19 bases between them. The DNA for the CDR3 is TGTGCCTGGAGGGGCCGGGACCTCCCAATCCAGCCCCAGCATTTT. The encoded protein is CAWRGRDLPIQPQHF. Full variable domain (outside the CDR3, taken from reference TRBV30 and TRBJ1-5): SQTIHQWPATLVQPVGSPLSLECTVEGTSNPNLYWYRQAAGRGLQLLFYSVGIGQISSEVPQNLSASRPQDRQFILSSKKLLLSDSGFYLCAWRGRDLPIQPQHFGDGTRLSIL.

The CDR3 protein is CASRGDSRLYGYTF. DNA of the CDR3: TGTGCCAGCAGAGGGGACAGTCGACTCTATGGCTACACCTTC. V is TRBV11-2 and J is TRBJ1-2, with 7 nucleotides matching TRBD1. The J segment lost 4 bases and the V segment lost 6 bases, leaving 8 bases of the junction unmatched. Germline V gene lookup returns CDR1 SGHAT and CDR2 FQNNGV. The CDR3 loop spans 14 amino acids. Complete variable domain (other parts from reference TRBV11-2 and TRBJ1-2): EAGVAQSPRYKIIEKRQSVAFWCNPISGHATLYWYQQILGQGPKLLIQFQNNGVVDDSQLPKDRFSAERLKGVDSTLKIQPAKLEDSAVYLCASRGDSRLYGYTFGSGTRLTVV.

This clone was counted only a few times. The J gene is TRBJ1-5, the V gene TRBV12-3 or TRBV12-4; tentatively, D is TRBD1 (5 bases). V lost 3 bases and J lost 9, with 9 bases in between. This CDR3 contains 12 residues. Written as DNA, the CDR3 is TGTGCCAGCAGTTTCGGGACTCTGCCCCAGCATTTT. It yields the protein CASSFGTLPQHF.

This clone has a single count. The genes are TRBV30 and TRBJ2-1; 11 nucleotides align to TRBD2. The V and J ends lost 0 bases and 7 bases, in that order; junction bases with no gene match: 5. The CDR3 is 15 residues long. CDR1 and CDR2 from the germline V gene are GTSNPN and SVGIG (reference sequence). CDR3 in DNA: TGTGCCTGGAGTGTACGTAGGACTAGCGGGAATGAGCAGTTCTTC. Amino acid sequence: CAWSVRRTSGNEQFF.

The chain is built from TRBV6-2 or TRBV6-3 and TRBJ1-6, with TRBD1 as a possible D gene (6 bases). CDR1 is MNHEY, CDR2 SVGEGT, per germline. Trimming removed 2 bases from V and 10 bases from J, with 12 bases in between. CDR3 length equals 14 residues. CDR3 sequence reads: CASSYRGIVSPLHF. CDR3 coding DNA: TGTGCCAGCAGTTACAGGGGGATCGTCTCACCCCTCCACTTT.

This clone is large by share. This chain connects TRBV24-1 to TRBJ1-2; D possibly corresponds to TRBD1 (6 bases). V lost 5 bases, J lost 5 bases, and 14 bases lay in between. In germline, CDR1 is KGHDR, CDR2 SFDVKD. The CDR3 runs to 14 residues. For the CDR3, the DNA is TGTGCCACCAGTGGGAGGACAGTGGAGTATGGCTACACCTTC. It encodes CATSGRTVEYGYTF.

The V gene is TRBV30, the J gene TRBJ2-2, with D perhaps TRBD1 (6 bases). In germline, CDR1 is GTSNPN, CDR2 SVGIG (reference sequence). The CDR3 covers 17 residues. V gave up 0 bases and J gave up 5 bases, with 19 bases separating them. The CDR3 DNA is TGTGCCTGGAGTGTATTGGGCACAGGGTTCGGGACCGGGGAGCTGTTTTTT. Translating gives CAWSVLGTGFGTGELFF.

The rearrangement joins TRBV2 to TRBJ1-1; unclear D gene. The germline CDR1 and CDR2 sequences are SNHLY and FYNNEI. Trimming pared 2 bases from V and 1 base from J, leaving 11 bases between. The CDR3 sequence is 15 residues long. The CDR3 DNA reads as TGTGCCAGCAGTGAACTTTCTGCGGGGAACACTGAAGCTTTCTTT. It encodes CASSELSAGNTEAFF.

This chain links TRBV19 with TRBJ2-7; 8 bases map to TRBD2. After removal of 7 bases from V and 3 bases from J, the junction contained 8 bases not matched to a gene. The CDR3 length is 14 residues. Germline V gene lookup returns CDR1 LNHDA and CDR2 SQIVND (reference sequence). The CDR3, as DNA: TGTGCCAGTACCGCAACTAGCGGAGTCTACGAGCAGTACTTC. Its translation is CASTATSGVYEQYF.

This sequence joins TRBV4-1 and TRBJ2-7; the D is unclear. V was shortened by 4 bases and J by 0 bases, with 13 bases between the two germline ends. The CDR3 is made up of 15 amino acids. CDR1 MGHRA and CDR2 YSYEKL come from the germline V gene. CDR3 DNA: TGCGCCAGCAGCCGCCCCTGGGCCAGCTCCTACGAGCAGTACTTC. It is translated as CASSRPWASSYEQYF.

V usage is TRBV3-1 (or the pseudogene TRBV3-2) and J usage is TRBJ2-1; TRBD2 matches at 9 bases. The ends lost 0 bases at V and 6 bases at J; junction bases unmatched: 6. Germline V gives CDR1 LGHDT, CDR2 YNNKEL (reference sequence). This CDR3 comprises 16 residues. The chain's CDR3 is CASSQEGTSPFNEQFF. The CDR3 DNA reads as TGTGCCAGCAGCCAAGAAGGGACTAGCCCCTTCAATGAGCAGTTCTTC.

The chain has TRBV28 and TRBJ2-3, with D possibly being TRBD2 (6 bases). The germline V gene has CDR1 MDHEN and CDR2 SYDVKM. The germline V and J ends were trimmed by 2 bases and 0 bases, with 9 bases remaining between them. The CDR3 runs 15 residues. Written as DNA, the CDR3 is TGTGCCAGCAGTTTAGTAGCGGCTAGCACAGATACGCAGTATTTT. Amino acids: CASSLVAASTDTQYF.

The rearrangement links TRBV19 to TRBJ2-3; perhaps TRBD1 as D (5 bases). The CDR3 is 16 residues long. V was cut by 4 bases and J by 2 bases, with 16 bases left in between. Looked up from germline, CDR1 is LNHDA and CDR2 is SQIVND (reference sequence). The CDR3 nucleotides read TGTGCCAGTAGTAAACAAAGGGGCGGCAACACAGATACGCAGTATTTT. This sequence encodes CASSKQRGGNTDTQYF.

The gene calls are TRBV2 and TRBJ2-4, with D possibly matching TRBD1 (5 bases). Germline V gives CDR1 SNHLY, CDR2 FYNNEI. The ends were cut back, 4 bases at V and 8 bases at J, with 18 bases in the middle. The CDR3 extends over 15 amino acids. CDR3: CASSVGARAEYIQYF. The CDR3, as DNA: TGTGCCAGCAGTGTTGGGGCCCGAGCTGAGTACATTCAGTACTTC.

CDR3 protein: CASSHPGQAYEQYF. CDR3 in DNA: TGTGCCAGCAGCCACCCCGGGCAGGCCTACGAGCAGTACTTC. V usage is TRBV3-1 (or the pseudogene TRBV3-2) and J usage is TRBJ2-7; the D is unclear. This CDR3 spans 14 amino acids. Germline V gene sequence: CDR1 LGHDT, CDR2 YNNKEL (reference sequence). The V and J ends lost 3 bases and 2 bases respectively, with 11 bases between them.

This clone appeared a few times. The genes are TRBV29-1 and TRBJ2-1, with 10 bases matching TRBD2. V trimming: 7 bases; J trimming: 6 bases; junction bases outside the gene matches: 12. CDR3 length equals 15 residues. Per the germline V gene, CDR1 is SQVTM and CDR2 is ANQGSEA. CDR3 in DNA: TGCAGCGCTGCACCGGGGGCTAGCGGGAGCAATGAGCAGTTCTTC. This codes for CSAAPGASGSNEQFF.

The chain recombines TRBV7-2 with TRBJ2-1; 9 nucleotides agree with TRBD2. V was clipped by 6 bases and J by 2 bases; unmatched bases: 5. The germline CDR1 and CDR2 sequences are SGHTA and FQGNSA. The CDR3 extends over 15 amino acids. CDR3 bases: TGTGCCAGCAGTAGCGGGAGAAGCCCCTACAATGAGCAGTTCTTC. Its protein is CASSSGRSPYNEQFF.

V gene TRBV18 combines with J gene TRBJ1-5; D perhaps matches TRBD1 (6 bases). Trimming took off 2 bases at V and 4 bases at J, with 15 bases between the two ends. Germline CDR1 reads KGHSH; CDR2 reads LQKENI. This CDR3 comprises 16 residues. The DNA of the CDR3 is TGTGCCAGCTCACCAGCGGGGGGACACTTAAATCAGCCCCAGCATTTT. It yields the protein CASSPAGGHLNQPQHF.

The rearrangement links TRBV5-1 to TRBJ2-2; weak D call: TRBD2 (6 bases). CDR3 length: 15 residues. V was clipped by 2 bases and J by 2 bases, with 10 bases between them. The germline V gene has CDR1 SGHRS and CDR2 YFSETQ. The CDR3 protein is CASSFREPNTGELFF. CDR3 nucleotide sequence: TGCGCCAGCAGCTTCCGGGAGCCAAACACCGGGGAGCTGTTTTTT.

J is TRBJ2-5 and V is TRBV5-8, with 7 positions matching TRBD2. Germline CDR1 SGHTS, CDR2 YDEGEE. The J segment lost 1 base and the V segment lost 4 bases, leaving 4 bases of the junction unmatched. This CDR3 contains 14 residues. DNA of the CDR3: TGTGCCAGCAGCGAAAGACTAGCCCAAGAGACCCAGTACTTC. Protein: CASSERLAQETQYF. The entire variable domain, with the rest obtained from reference TRBV5-8 and TRBJ2-5, is as follows: EAGVTQSPTHLIKTRGQQATLRCSPISGHTSVYWYQQALGLGLQFLLWYDEGEERNRGNFPPRFSGRQFPNYSSELNVNALELEDSALYLCASSERLAQETQYFGPGTRLLVL.

The gene calls are TRBV15 and TRBJ2-2; 14 bases fit TRBD2. V trimming: 0 bases; J trimming: 1 base; junction bases outside the gene matches: 16. The CDR3 has 23 amino acids. The germline V gene encodes CDR1 LNHNV and CDR2 YYDKDF (reference sequence). The CDR3 region is CATSRDQVEIGLAGGGNTGELFF. The CDR3 DNA reads as TGTGCCACCAGCAGAGATCAGGTTGAGATCGGACTAGCGGGAGGTGGGAACACCGGGGAGCTGTTTTTT. The full variable domain, in which reference TRBV15 and TRBJ2-2 provide the parts outside the CDR3, is DAMVIQNPRYQVTQFGKPVTLSCSQTLNHNVMYWYQQKSSQAPKLLFHYYDKDFNNEADTPDNFQSRRPNTSFCFLDIRSPGLGDTAMYLCATSRDQVEIGLAGGGNTGELFFGEGSRLTVL.

CDR3 coding DNA: TGTGCCAGCAGCTTAGTAGGGAGCGGGAGAGGGAATGAGCAGTTCTTC. Its translation: CASSLVGSGRGNEQFF. The gene calls are TRBV7-9 and TRBJ2-1, with 8 bases lining up with TRBD2. Germline-derived CDR1 and CDR2 are SEHNR and FQNEAQ (reference sequence). This CDR3 contains 16 residues. V dropped 1 base and J dropped 7; count of bases not matched to a gene: 9.

A few counts support this clone. The chain is built from TRBV5-1 and TRBJ2-7, with D perhaps matching TRBD1 (6 bases). CDR1 and CDR2 (germline): SGHRS, YFSETQ. This CDR3 is 14 amino acids long. V dropped 0 bases and J dropped 2 bases, with 9 bases sitting between them. CDR3 loop: CASSLAGETYEQYF. In DNA, the CDR3 is TGCGCCAGCAGCTTGGCAGGGGAGACCTACGAGCAGTACTTC.

The rearrangement uses TRBV6-2 or TRBV6-3 and TRBJ2-7; 9 nucleotides agree with TRBD1. Per the germline V gene, CDR1 is MNHEY and CDR2 is SVGEGT. V trimming: 5 bases; J trimming: 2 bases; junction bases outside the gene matches: 7. The CDR3 spans 15 residues. Here the CDR3 reads CASSQTGGYTYEQYF. The DNA of the CDR3 is TGTGCCAGCAGTCAAACAGGGGGCTATACCTACGAGCAGTACTTC.

V usage is TRBV28 and J usage is TRBJ1-1, with D tentatively TRBD1 (5 bases). The V gene's germline CDR1 is MDHEN and CDR2 SYDVKM. The CDR3 is made up of 13 amino acids. V lost 2 bases to trimming and J lost 1 base, with 5 bases between them. CDR3 amino acids: CASSLRGNTEAFF. The DNA for the CDR3 is TGTGCCAGCAGTTTAAGGGGGAACACTGAAGCTTTCTTT.

The V gene is TRBV7-9, the J gene TRBJ1-1; TRBD1 aligns across 9 bases. V was pared by 5 bases and J by 10 bases, with 20 bases of the junction left unmatched. Germline CDR1 and CDR2: SEHNR and FQNEAQ (reference sequence). The CDR3 is 17 residues long. The CDR3 DNA sequence: TGTGCCAGCAGCCTAAAAGTGGAGCGGGACAGGGTGAATGGAGCTTTCTTT. Its translation is CASSLKVERDRVNGAFF.

The chain links TRBV6-6 to TRBJ2-5, with a possible D match to TRBD2 (5 bases). Germline V gene sequence: CDR1 MNHNY, CDR2 SVGAGI (reference sequence). Trimming stripped 5 bases from V and 5 bases from J, with 12 bases between. The CDR3 loop spans 13 amino acids. Here the CDR3 DNA reads TGTGCCAGCAGTCTAGATAGGAGGGAGACCCAGTACTTC. As protein: CASSLDRRETQYF.